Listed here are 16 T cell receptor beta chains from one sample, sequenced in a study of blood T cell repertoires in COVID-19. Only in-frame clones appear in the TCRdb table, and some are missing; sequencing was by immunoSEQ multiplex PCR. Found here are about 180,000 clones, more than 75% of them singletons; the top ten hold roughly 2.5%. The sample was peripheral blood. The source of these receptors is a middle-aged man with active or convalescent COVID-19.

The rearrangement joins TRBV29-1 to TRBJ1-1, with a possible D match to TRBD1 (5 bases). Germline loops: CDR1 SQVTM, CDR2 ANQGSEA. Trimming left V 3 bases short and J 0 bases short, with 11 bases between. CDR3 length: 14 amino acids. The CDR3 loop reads CSVEVWGMNTEAFF. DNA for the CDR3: TGCAGCGTTGAGGTGTGGGGCATGAACACTGAAGCTTTCTTT.

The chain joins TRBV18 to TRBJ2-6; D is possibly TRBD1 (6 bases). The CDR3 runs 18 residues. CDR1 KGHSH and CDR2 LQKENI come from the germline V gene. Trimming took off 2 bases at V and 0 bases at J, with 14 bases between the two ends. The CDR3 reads CASSPIQGQSSGANVLTF. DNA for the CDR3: TGTGCCAGCTCACCAATTCAGGGGCAGAGCTCTGGGGCCAACGTCCTGACTTTC.

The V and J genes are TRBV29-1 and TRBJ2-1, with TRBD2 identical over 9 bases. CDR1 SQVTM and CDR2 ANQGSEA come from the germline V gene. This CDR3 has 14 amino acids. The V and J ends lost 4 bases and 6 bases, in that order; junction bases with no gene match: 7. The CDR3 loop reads CSVVGLAKGNEQFF. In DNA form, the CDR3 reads TGCAGCGTTGTCGGACTAGCGAAAGGCAATGAGCAGTTCTTC.

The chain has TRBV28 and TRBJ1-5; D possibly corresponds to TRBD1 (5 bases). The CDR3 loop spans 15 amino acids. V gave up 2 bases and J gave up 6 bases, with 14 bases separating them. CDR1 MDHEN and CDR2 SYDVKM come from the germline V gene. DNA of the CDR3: TGTGCCAGCAGTTTAGGGGGAGGGGTTACTCAGCCCCAGCATTTT. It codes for CASSLGGGVTQPQHF.

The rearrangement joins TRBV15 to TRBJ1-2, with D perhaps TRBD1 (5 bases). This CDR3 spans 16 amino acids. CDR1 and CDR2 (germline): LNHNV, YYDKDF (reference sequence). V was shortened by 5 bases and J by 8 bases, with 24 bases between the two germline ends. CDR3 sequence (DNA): TGTGCCACCAGCGCCTCTGTGTGGGAGGTCGGGGGAGGCTACACCTTC. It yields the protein CATSASVWEVGGGYTF.

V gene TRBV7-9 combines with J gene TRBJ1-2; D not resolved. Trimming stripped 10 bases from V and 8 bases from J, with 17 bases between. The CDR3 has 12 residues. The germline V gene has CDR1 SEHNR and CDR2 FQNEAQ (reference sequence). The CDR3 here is CAKLNSVGGYTF. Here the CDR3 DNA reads TGTGCCAAACTAAACTCGGTTGGGGGCTACACCTTC. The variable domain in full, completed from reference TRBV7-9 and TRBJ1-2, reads DTGVSQNPRHKITKRGQNVTFRCDPISEHNRLYWYRQTLGQGPEFLTYFQNEAQLEKSRLLSDRFSAERPKGSFSTLEIQRTEQGDSAMYLCAKLNSVGGYTFGSGTRLTVV.

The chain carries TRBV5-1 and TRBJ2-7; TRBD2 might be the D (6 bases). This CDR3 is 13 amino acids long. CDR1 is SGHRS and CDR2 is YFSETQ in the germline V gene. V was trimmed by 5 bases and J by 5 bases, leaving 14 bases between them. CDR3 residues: CASSGGMAHEQYF. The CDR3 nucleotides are TGCGCCAGCAGTGGCGGGATGGCCCACGAGCAGTACTTC.

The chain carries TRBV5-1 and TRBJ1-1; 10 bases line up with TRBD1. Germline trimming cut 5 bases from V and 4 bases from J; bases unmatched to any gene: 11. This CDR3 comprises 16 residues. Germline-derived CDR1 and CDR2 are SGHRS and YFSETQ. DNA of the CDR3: TGCGCCAGCAGATATAGACAGGGGGCCGGGGGCACTGAAGCTTTCTTT. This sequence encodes CASRYRQGAGGTEAFF.

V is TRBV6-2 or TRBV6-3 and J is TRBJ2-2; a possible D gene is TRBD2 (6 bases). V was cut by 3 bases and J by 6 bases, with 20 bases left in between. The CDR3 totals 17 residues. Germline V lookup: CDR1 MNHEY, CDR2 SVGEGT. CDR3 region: CASSYSPRLGGPGELFF. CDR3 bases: TGTGCCAGCAGTTATAGCCCCCGACTAGGCGGTCCCGGGGAGCTGTTTTTT.

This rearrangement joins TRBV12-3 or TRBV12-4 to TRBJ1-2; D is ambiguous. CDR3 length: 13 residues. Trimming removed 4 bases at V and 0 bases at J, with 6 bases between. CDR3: CASSYRANYGYTF. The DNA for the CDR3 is TGTGCCAGCAGTTACAGAGCTAACTATGGCTACACCTTC.

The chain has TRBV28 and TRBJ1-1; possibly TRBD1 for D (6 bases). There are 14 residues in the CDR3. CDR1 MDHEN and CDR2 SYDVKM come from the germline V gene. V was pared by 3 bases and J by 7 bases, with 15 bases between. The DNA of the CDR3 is TGTGCCAGCAGTTTTAGCTCAGGGGATGATGAAGCTTTCTTT. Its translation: CASSFSSGDDEAFF.

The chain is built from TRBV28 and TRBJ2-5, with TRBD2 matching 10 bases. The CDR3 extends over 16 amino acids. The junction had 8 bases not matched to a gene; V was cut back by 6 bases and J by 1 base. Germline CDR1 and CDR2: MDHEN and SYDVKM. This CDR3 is CASSRTSGYSQETQYF. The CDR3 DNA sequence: TGTGCCAGCAGCCGGACTAGCGGTTACTCCCAAGAGACCCAGTACTTC.

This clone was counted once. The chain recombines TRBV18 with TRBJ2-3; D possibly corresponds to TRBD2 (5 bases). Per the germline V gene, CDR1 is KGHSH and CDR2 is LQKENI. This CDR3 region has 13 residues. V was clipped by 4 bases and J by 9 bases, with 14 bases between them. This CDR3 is CASSRSESGTQYF. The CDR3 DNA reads TGTGCCAGCTCACGATCCGAGTCGGGAACGCAGTATTTT.

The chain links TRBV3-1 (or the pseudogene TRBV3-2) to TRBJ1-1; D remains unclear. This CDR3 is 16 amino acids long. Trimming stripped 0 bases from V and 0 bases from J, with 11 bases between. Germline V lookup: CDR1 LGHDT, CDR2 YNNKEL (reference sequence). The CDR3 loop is CASSQDLRDMNTEAFF. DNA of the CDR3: TGTGCCAGCAGCCAAGATCTACGGGATATGAACACTGAAGCTTTCTTT.

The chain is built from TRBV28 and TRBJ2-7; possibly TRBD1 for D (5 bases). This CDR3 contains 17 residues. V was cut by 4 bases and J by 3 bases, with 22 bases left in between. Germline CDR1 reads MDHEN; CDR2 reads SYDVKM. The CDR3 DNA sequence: TGTGCCAGCAGTTCCCCCCGTAGGGCGGACAAGCACTACGAGCAGTACTTC. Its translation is CASSSPRRADKHYEQYF.

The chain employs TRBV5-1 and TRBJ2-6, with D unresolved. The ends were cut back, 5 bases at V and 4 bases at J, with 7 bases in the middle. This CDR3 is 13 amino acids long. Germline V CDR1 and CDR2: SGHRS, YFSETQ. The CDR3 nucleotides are TGCGCCAGCAGGACAAGCGGGGCCAACGTCCTGACTTTC. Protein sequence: CASRTSGANVLTF.